This entry features one T cell receptor (beta chain) sequence. Its specificity is not known. This may arise from a read error, as a much more abundant clone is one base away. This sample was taken from a study of post-analysis software for immune sequencing data. The study's findings and limits: Samples made in the same batch grouped tightly together by F measure.

Tagging with unique molecular identifiers was a feature of the TCR beta cDNA libraries. TCRdb called the PCR reads again in MiXCR, with one record for every CDR3 protein. The sample shows under 200,000 distinct CDR3 sequences, approximately 35% of them seen only once. The sample in question was blood, obtained after autologous hematopoietic stem cell transplantation. This clonotype was sampled from a girl between 5 and 17 years old with multiple sclerosis.

The CDR3 bases are TGTGTCAGCAGTCGCCTAGCGGGAGCGAATGAGCAGTTCTTC. Translated: CVSSRLAGANEQFF. This rearrangement joins TRBV12-3 or TRBV12-4 to TRBJ2-1; 10 nucleotides align to TRBD2. This CDR3 contains 14 residues.